These 20 T cell receptor beta chains were sequenced from one sample in a study of blood T cell repertoires in COVID-19. TCRdb's table, derived via immunoSEQ multiplex PCR, lists solely in-frame clones and lacks some. The sample carries about 130,000 clones, about 77% recorded once. The sample was peripheral blood. The receptors derive from a man older than 75 with acute or convalescent COVID-19.

The chain joins TRBV4-1 to TRBJ1-4; 7 bases match TRBD1. The CDR3 consists of 18 residues. Germline assignment: CDR1 MGHRA and CDR2 YSYEKL. Trimming cost V 3 bases and J 0 bases; bases outside gene matches: 10. The DNA of the CDR3 is TGCGCCAGCAGCCACAGGAGGGGGCGCTTGTCAACTAATGAAAAACTGTTTTTT. Translation: CASSHRRGRLSTNEKLFF.

This clone appeared a few times. The rearrangement links TRBV3-1 (or the pseudogene TRBV3-2) to TRBJ1-2, with a weak D call TRBD1 (6 bases). The CDR3 loop spans 14 amino acids. From germline, CDR1 is LGHDT and CDR2 YNNKEL (reference sequence). The V end was cut by 3 bases, the J end by 4 bases, with 12 bases between. This CDR3 reads CASSHATGPYGYTF. The CDR3 DNA reads TGTGCCAGCAGCCACGCTACAGGGCCCTATGGCTACACCTTC.

The chain joins TRBV18 to TRBJ1-1; 11 bases line up with TRBD1. Trimming removed 1 base from V and 6 bases from J; junction bases left unmatched: 4. CDR1 and CDR2 (germline): KGHSH, LQKENI. This CDR3 contains 15 residues. The chain's CDR3 is CASSPQPGQGAEAFF. DNA for the CDR3: TGTGCCAGCTCACCACAGCCGGGACAGGGGGCTGAAGCTTTCTTT.

The CDR3 bases are TGTGCCAGCACCTCGGCGGGTGCCAATTCACCCCTCCACTTT. It specifies CASTSAGANSPLHF. The chain links TRBV6-5 to TRBJ1-6; no definite D call. The CDR3 totals 14 residues. CDR1 and CDR2 from the germline V gene are MNHEY and SVGAGI. Trimming left V 7 bases short and J 7 bases short, with 14 bases between.

The chain links TRBV28 to TRBJ1-4, with D possibly being TRBD1 (6 bases). Between the trimmed V and J ends, which lost 5 bases and 7 bases, there was a span of 17 bases. The V gene's germline CDR1 is MDHEN and CDR2 SYDVKM. This CDR3 is built from 15 residues. CDR3: CASSPPQGVSEKLFF. CDR3 nucleotides: TGTGCCAGCAGTCCTCCACAGGGTGTGAGTGAAAAACTGTTTTTT.

This clone occurred a few times. The V call is TRBV5-1, the J call TRBJ1-6; maybe TRBD1 (6 bases). Germline CDR1 reads SGHRS; CDR2 reads YFSETQ. CDR3 size: 14 residues. Deletions cut 3 bases from V and 14 bases from J, with 18 bases between. CDR3 sequence: CASSSTGNPGTLHF. For the CDR3, the DNA is TGCGCCAGCAGCTCTACAGGGAACCCAGGGACCCTCCACTTT. The entire variable domain, with the rest obtained from reference TRBV5-1 and TRBJ1-6, is as follows: KAGVTQTPRYLIKTRGQQVTLSCSPISGHRSVSWYQQTPGQGLQFLFEYFSETQRNKGNFPGRFSGRQFSNSRSEMNVSTLELGDSALYLCASSSTGNPGTLHFGNGTRLTVT.

This chain links TRBV28 with TRBJ1-6; the D gene is possibly TRBD1 (6 bases). Trimming left V 4 bases short and J 0 bases short, with 10 bases between. Germline lookup yields CDR1 MDHEN and CDR2 SYDVKM. The CDR3 is made up of 16 amino acids. The CDR3 DNA reads as TGTGCCAGCAGTTCAGGGGTTGGCTCCTATAATTCACCCCTCCACTTT. Encoded protein: CASSSGVGSYNSPLHF.

This chain uses TRBV19 with TRBJ2-7, with a weak D call TRBD2 (5 bases). The germline V gene encodes CDR1 LNHDA and CDR2 SQIVND (reference sequence). This CDR3 has 18 amino acids. Trimming left V 3 bases short and J 6 bases short, with 27 bases between. The CDR3 reads CASSILGIDYRKPVEQYF. The CDR3 DNA follows: TGTGCCAGTAGTATCTTGGGGATTGACTATCGCAAGCCGGTCGAGCAGTACTTC.

The rearrangement joins TRBV7-2 to TRBJ2-1; TRBD2 aligns across 14 bases. The CDR3 covers 16 residues. Germline CDR1 SGHTA, CDR2 FQGNSA. The J segment lost 7 bases and the V segment lost 5 bases, leaving 7 bases of the junction unmatched. The CDR3 reads CASSISRLAGGNEQFF. The CDR3 bases are TGTGCCAGCAGCATCTCCCGACTAGCGGGGGGGAATGAGCAGTTCTTC.

The chain couples TRBV2 to TRBJ2-3; D is perhaps TRBD1 (5 bases). The V gene lost 8 bases and the J gene lost 5 bases, with 14 bases spanning the gap. The germline V gene has CDR1 SNHLY and CDR2 FYNNEI. This CDR3 region has 13 residues. CDR3: CASGDRGLDTQYF. The CDR3 region has the DNA TGTGCCAGCGGCGACAGAGGTCTAGATACGCAGTATTTT. Filled out from reference TRBV2 and TRBJ2-3, the complete variable domain reads EPEVTQTPSHQVTQMGQEVILRCVPISNHLYFYWYRQILGQKVEFLVSFYNNEISEKSEIFDDQFSVERPDGSNFTLKIRSTKLEDSAMYFCASGDRGLDTQYFGPGTRLTVL.

J is TRBJ1-5 and V is TRBV7-2, with D perhaps matching TRBD1 (5 bases). V dropped 0 bases and J dropped 4 bases, with 7 bases sitting between them. The CDR3 has 14 amino acids. CDR1 and CDR2 (germline): SGHTA, FQGNSA. CDR3 DNA: TGTGCCAGCAGCTTAGCCGGGGGAAATCAGCCCCAGCATTTT. This gives the protein CASSLAGGNQPQHF. Full variable domain (remainder filled in from reference TRBV7-2 and TRBJ1-5): GAGVSQSPSNKVTEKGKDVELRCDPISGHTALYWYRQSLGQGLEFLIYFQGNSAPDKSGLPSDRFSAERTGGSVSTLTIQRTQQEDSAVYLCASSLAGGNQPQHFGDGTRLSIL.

The gene calls are TRBV7-2 and TRBJ2-7; tentatively, D is TRBD1 (6 bases). Trimming cost V 3 bases and J 0 bases, with 9 bases left between them. The V gene's germline CDR1 is SGHTA and CDR2 FQGNSA. The CDR3 loop spans 14 amino acids. The CDR3 DNA is TGTGCCAGCAGCTTCGGGACACACTCCTACGAGCAGTACTTC. This gives the protein CASSFGTHSYEQYF.

This clone was seen only a few times. V and J are TRBV14 and TRBJ2-1; 7 positions agree with TRBD2. The CDR3 has 15 residues. Germline trimming cut 0 bases from V and 4 bases from J; bases unmatched to any gene: 3. In germline, CDR1 is SGHDN, CDR2 FVKESK. This CDR3 is CASSQDLGGYNEQFF. The CDR3 DNA is TGTGCCAGCAGCCAAGATCTGGGGGGGTACAATGAGCAGTTCTTC.

The chain has TRBV5-1 and TRBJ2-3, with a weak D call TRBD1 (6 bases). The V end lost 4 bases, the J end lost 2 bases, and 14 bases lay between the germline ends. This CDR3 spans 15 amino acids. Germline V gives CDR1 SGHRS, CDR2 YFSETQ. Here the CDR3 reads CASSVQGTVTDTQYF. The DNA of the CDR3 is TGCGCCAGCAGCGTTCAGGGGACGGTCACAGATACGCAGTATTTT.

V gene TRBV19 combines with J gene TRBJ2-7, with a weak D call TRBD1 (6 bases). Trimming stripped 3 bases from V and 4 bases from J, with 10 bases between. The CDR3 consists of 13 residues. Per the germline V gene, CDR1 is LNHDA and CDR2 is SQIVND (reference sequence). In DNA form, the CDR3 reads TGTGCCAGTAGTATGGGGGCAAGTTACGAGCAGTACTTC. This encodes CASSMGASYEQYF. Together with reference TRBV19 and TRBJ2-7, the CDR3 gives the full variable domain: DGGITQSPKYLFRKEGQNVTLSCEQNLNHDAMYWYRQDPGQGLRLIYYSQIVNDFQKGDIAEGYSVSREKKESFPLTVTSAQKNPTAFYLCASSMGASYEQYFGPGTRLTVT.

The J gene is TRBJ2-7, the V gene TRBV18; 7 bases map to TRBD1. Germline CDR1 and CDR2: KGHSH and LQKENI. The CDR3 is made up of 13 amino acids. With 4 bases clipped from V and 7 bases from J, the junction kept 7 bases outside the gene matches. CDR3 region: CASSHVQGPEQYF. The CDR3 bases are TGTGCCAGCTCACATGTACAGGGGCCGGAGCAGTACTTC.

This clone was seen once. The chain employs TRBV5-4 and TRBJ2-2; 7 nucleotides agree with TRBD1. The length of the CDR3 is 15 residues. The J segment lost 0 bases and the V segment lost 4 bases, leaving 3 bases of the junction unmatched. Germline V gene sequence: CDR1 SGHNT, CDR2 YYREEE (reference sequence). For the CDR3, the DNA is TGTGCCAGCAGCACCGGGACAGCGAACACCGGGGAGCTGTTTTTT. Encoded protein: CASSTGTANTGELFF.

The rearrangement joins TRBV6-5 to TRBJ2-2; 8 bases are shared with TRBD2. From germline, CDR1 is MNHEY and CDR2 SVGAGI. The CDR3 has 14 residues. J gave up 7 bases and V 10 bases, and 11 bases lay outside the gene matches. The CDR3 sequence is CATREGLAGGELFF. CDR3 nucleotides: TGTGCCACCCGGGAGGGGCTAGCAGGCGGGGAGCTGTTTTTT.

J is TRBJ1-5 and V is TRBV7-8; D perhaps matches TRBD1 (5 bases). CDR3 length equals 15 residues. The germline CDR1 and CDR2 sequences are SGHVS and FQNEAQ. The V end lost 5 bases, the J end lost 2 bases, and 13 bases lay between the germline ends. The chain's CDR3 is CASSPLGVRNQPQHF. The CDR3 DNA follows: TGTGCCAGCAGCCCTCTAGGGGTGCGCAATCAGCCCCAGCATTTT.

The chain recombines TRBV19 with TRBJ2-7, with a possible D match to TRBD2 (5 bases). The CDR3 is made up of 16 amino acids. Trimming pared 9 bases from V and 0 bases from J, leaving 21 bases between. CDR1 and CDR2 from the germline V gene are LNHDA and SQIVND (reference sequence). The CDR3 DNA sequence: TGTGCCAGCAGAGGATTCGGGGTGGTTGGCTCCTACGAGCAGTACTTC. Residues: CASRGFGVVGSYEQYF.